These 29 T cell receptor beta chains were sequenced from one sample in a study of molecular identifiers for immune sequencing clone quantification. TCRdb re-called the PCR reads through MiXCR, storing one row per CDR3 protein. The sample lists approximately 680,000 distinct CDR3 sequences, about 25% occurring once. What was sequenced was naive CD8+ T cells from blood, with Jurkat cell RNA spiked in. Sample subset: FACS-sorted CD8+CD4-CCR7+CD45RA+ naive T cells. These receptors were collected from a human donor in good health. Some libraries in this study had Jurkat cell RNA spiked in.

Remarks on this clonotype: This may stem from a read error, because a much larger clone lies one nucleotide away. CDR3 sequence: CASNHRVGLAVQEEQYF. The CDR3 bases are TGTGCCAGCAACCACAGGGTGGGACTAGCGGTCCAGGAAGAGCAGTACTTC. This sequence joins TRBV28 and TRBJ2-7; 11 nucleotides match TRBD2. After removal of 7 bases from V and 7 bases from J, the junction contained 18 bases not matched to a gene. This CDR3 spans 17 amino acids. CDR1 MDHEN and CDR2 SYDVKM come from the germline V gene.

The DNA of the CDR3 is TGTGCCAGTAGTTTGGTAGACAGTACCTACAATGAGCAGTTCTTC. Encoded protein: CASSLVDSTYNEQFF. The chain couples TRBV19 to TRBJ2-1; D is perhaps TRBD1 (5 bases). Trimming removed 5 bases from V and 2 bases from J, with 13 bases in between. This CDR3 has 15 amino acids. Looked up from germline, CDR1 is LNHDA and CDR2 is SQIVND (reference sequence).

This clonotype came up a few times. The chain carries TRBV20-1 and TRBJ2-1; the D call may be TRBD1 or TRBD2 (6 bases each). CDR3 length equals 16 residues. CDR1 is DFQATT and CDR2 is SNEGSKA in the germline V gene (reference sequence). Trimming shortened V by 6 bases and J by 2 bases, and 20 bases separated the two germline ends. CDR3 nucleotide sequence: TGCAGTGCGGTGCCCTTAGACAGGACTACCTACAATGAGCAGTTCTTC. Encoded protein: CSAVPLDRTTYNEQFF.

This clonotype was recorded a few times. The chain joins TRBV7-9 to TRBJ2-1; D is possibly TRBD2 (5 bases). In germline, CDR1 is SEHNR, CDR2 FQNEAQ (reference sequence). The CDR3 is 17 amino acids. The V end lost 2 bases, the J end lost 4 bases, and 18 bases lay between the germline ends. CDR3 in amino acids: CASSLSRGRQGYNEQFF. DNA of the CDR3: TGTGCCAGCAGCTTAAGCCGGGGTAGACAAGGATACAATGAGCAGTTCTTC.

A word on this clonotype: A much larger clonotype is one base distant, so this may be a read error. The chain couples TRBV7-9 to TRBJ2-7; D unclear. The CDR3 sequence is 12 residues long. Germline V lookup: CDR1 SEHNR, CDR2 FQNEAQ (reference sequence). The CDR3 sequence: CASSLSLPERYF. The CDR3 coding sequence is TGTGCCAGCAGCTTGAGCCTGCCCGAGCGGTACTTC.

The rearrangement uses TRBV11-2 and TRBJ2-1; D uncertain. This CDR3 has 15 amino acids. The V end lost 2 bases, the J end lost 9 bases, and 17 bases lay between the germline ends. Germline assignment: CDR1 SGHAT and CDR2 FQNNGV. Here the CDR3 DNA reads TGTGCCAGCAGCTTACTTCTCCCTTCGGGTGCTGAGCAGTTCTTC. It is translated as CASSLLLPSGAEQFF.

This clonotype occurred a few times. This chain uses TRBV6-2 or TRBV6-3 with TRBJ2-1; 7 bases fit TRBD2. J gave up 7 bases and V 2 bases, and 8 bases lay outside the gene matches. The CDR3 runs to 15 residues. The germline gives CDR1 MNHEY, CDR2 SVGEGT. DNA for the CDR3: TGTGCCAGCAGTTACGAGCGGGGACCCGATAATGAGCAGTTCTTC. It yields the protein CASSYERGPDNEQFF.

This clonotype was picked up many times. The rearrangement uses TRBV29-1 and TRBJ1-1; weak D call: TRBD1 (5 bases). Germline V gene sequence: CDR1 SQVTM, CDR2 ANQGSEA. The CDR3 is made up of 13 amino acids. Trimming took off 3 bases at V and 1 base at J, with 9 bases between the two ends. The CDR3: CSVDGTANTEAFF. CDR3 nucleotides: TGCAGCGTTGACGGGACGGCGAACACTGAAGCTTTCTTT.

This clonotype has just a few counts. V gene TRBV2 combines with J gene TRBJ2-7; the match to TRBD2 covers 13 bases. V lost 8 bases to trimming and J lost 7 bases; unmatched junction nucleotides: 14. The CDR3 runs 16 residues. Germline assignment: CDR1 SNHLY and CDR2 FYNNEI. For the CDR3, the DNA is TGTGCCAGCTGGACTAGCGGGAGTACTCTCGCGGGTGAGCAGTACTTC. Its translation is CASWTSGSTLAGEQYF.

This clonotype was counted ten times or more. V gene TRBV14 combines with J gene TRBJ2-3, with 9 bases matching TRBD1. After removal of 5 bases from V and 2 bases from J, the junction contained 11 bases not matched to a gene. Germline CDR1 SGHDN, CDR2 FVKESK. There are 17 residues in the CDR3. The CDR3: CASSYYRGHQVTDTQYF. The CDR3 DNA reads TGTGCCAGCAGCTACTACAGGGGGCATCAAGTCACAGATACGCAGTATTTT.

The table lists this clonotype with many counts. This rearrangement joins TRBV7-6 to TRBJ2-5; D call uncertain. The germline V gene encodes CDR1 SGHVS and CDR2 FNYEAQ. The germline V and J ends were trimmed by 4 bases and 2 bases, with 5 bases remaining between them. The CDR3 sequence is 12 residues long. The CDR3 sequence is CASSSPQETQYF. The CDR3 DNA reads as TGTGCCAGCAGCTCCCCGCAAGAGACCCAGTACTTC.

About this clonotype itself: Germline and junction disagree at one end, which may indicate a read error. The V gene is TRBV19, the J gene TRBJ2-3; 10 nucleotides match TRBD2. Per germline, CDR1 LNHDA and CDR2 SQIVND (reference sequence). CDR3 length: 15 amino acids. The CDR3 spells CTSRIAGGGADTQYF. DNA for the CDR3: TGTACCAGTCGTATAGCGGGAGGTGGTGCGGATACGCAGTATTTT.

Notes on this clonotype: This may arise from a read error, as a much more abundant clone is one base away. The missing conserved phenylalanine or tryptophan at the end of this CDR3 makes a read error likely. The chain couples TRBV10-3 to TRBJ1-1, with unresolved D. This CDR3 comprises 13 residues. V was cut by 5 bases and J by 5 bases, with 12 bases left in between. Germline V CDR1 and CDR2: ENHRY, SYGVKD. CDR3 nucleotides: TGTGCCATCAGTTTGGCCCCGGGGACTGAAGCTTTCATT. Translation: CAISLAPGTEAFI.

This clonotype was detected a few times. The DNA of the CDR3 is TGTGCCAGCAGCTTAGTGGTGGGACAGGTGCATGAGCAGTTCTTC. The encoded protein is CASSLVVGQVHEQFF. This chain connects TRBV7-9 to TRBJ2-1; 8 positions match TRBD1. V gave up 1 base and J gave up 8 bases; unmatched junction bases: 7. This CDR3 has 15 amino acids. Germline V gives CDR1 SEHNR, CDR2 FQNEAQ (reference sequence).

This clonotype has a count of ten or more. CDR3 amino acids: CASSFGASNQPQHF. The DNA of the CDR3 is TGTGCCAGCAGTTTCGGGGCTAGCAATCAGCCCCAGCATTTT. V is TRBV28 and J is TRBJ1-5, with D perhaps TRBD1 (5 bases). Germline assignment: CDR1 MDHEN and CDR2 SYDVKM. With 3 bases removed from V and 0 bases from J, the gap between germline ends came to 6 bases. The CDR3 contains 14 residues. The full variable domain, rest sourced from reference TRBV28 and TRBJ1-5, is DVKVTQSSRYLVKRTGEKVFLECVQDMDHENMFWYRQDPGLGLRLIYFSYDVKMKEKGDIPEGYSVSREKKERFSLILESASTNQTSMYLCASSFGASNQPQHFGDGTRLSIL.

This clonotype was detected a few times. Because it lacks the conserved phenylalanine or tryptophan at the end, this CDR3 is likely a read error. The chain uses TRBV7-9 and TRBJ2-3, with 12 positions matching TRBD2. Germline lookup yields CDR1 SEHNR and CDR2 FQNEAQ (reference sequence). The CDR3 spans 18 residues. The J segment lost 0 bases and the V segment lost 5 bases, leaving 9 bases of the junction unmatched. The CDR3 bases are TGTGCCAGCAGCACCACCTTGACTAGCGGGAGTAGCACAGATACGCAGTATTCT. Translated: CASSTTLTSGSSTDTQYS.

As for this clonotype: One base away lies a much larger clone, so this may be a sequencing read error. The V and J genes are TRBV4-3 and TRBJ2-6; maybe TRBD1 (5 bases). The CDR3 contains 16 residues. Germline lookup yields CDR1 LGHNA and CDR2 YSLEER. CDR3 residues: CASSHRWPAGANALTF. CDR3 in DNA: TGCGCCAGCAGCCATAGATGGCCAGCTGGGGCCAACGCCCTGACTTTC.

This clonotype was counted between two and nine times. CDR3 residues: CASSVVGAGHTEAFF. The CDR3 coding sequence is TGTGCCAGCAGCGTAGTTGGGGCAGGCCACACTGAAGCTTTCTTT. The chain joins TRBV9 to TRBJ1-1, with D perhaps matching TRBD1 (5 bases). Germline V gene lookup returns CDR1 SGDLS and CDR2 YYNGEE. The CDR3 extends over 15 amino acids. Trimming took off 0 bases at V and 3 bases at J, with 12 bases between the two ends.

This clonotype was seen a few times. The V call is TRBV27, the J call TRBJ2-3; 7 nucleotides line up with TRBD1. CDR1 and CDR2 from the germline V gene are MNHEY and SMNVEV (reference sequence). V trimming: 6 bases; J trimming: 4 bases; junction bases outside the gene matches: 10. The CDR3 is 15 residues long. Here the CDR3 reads CASRTQGDSSDTQYF. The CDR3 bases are TGTGCCAGCAGGACCCAGGGGGATAGTTCAGATACGCAGTATTTT.

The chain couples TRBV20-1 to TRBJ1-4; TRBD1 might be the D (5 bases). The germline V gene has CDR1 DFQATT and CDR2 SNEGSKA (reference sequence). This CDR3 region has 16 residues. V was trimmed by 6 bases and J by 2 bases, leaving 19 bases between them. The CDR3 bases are TGCAGTGCAGATCAACGGGGGGGAGTGACTAATGAAAAACTGTTTTTT. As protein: CSADQRGGVTNEKLFF.

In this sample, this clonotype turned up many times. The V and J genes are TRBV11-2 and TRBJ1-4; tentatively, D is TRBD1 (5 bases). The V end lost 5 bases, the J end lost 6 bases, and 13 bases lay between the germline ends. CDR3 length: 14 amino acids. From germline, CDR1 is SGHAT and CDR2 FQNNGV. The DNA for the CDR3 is TGTGCCAGCAGCACAGACGGGGGGGATGAAAAACTGTTTTTT. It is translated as CASSTDGGDEKLFF.

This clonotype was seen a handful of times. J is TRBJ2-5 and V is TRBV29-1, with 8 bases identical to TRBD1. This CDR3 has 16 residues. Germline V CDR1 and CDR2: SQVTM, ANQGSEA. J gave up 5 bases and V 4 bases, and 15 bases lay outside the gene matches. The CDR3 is CSVGGTSTGGGETQYF. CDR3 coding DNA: TGCAGCGTTGGGGGAACGTCAACAGGGGGTGGTGAGACCCAGTACTTC.

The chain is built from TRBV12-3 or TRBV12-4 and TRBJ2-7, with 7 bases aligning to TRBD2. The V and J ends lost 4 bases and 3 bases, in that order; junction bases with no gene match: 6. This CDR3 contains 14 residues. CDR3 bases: TGTGCCAGCAGTTCCTACGGGAGGTACTACGAGCAGTACTTC. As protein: CASSSYGRYYEQYF.

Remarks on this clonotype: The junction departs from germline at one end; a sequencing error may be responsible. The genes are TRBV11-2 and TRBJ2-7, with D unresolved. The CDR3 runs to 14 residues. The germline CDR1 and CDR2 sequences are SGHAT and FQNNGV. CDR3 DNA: TGTGCCAGCAGCTCCCCCCCCGCGGTTTACGAGCAGCACTTC. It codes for CASSSPPAVYEQHF.

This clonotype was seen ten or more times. CDR3 sequence: CASSQGVYTGRMNTEAFF. CDR3 DNA sequence: TGTGCCAGCAGCCAAGGTGTGTACACTGGAAGGATGAACACTGAAGCTTTCTTT. The chain couples TRBV3-1 to TRBJ1-1; D ambiguous. V gave up 1 base and J gave up 0 bases, with 18 bases separating them. The CDR3 length is 18 residues. CDR1 LGHDT and CDR2 YNNKEL come from the germline V gene (reference sequence).

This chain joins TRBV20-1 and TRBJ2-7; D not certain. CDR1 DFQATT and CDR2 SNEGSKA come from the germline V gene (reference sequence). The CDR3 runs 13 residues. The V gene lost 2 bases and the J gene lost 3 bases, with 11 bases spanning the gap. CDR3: CSARSAENYEQYF. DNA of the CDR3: TGCAGTGCTAGATCGGCGGAGAACTACGAGCAGTACTTC.

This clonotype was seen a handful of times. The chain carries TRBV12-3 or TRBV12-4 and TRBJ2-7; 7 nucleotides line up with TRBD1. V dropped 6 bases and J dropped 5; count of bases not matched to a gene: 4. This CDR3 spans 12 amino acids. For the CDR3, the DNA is TGTGCCAGCAGAAAGCAGGGGGACGAGCAGTACTTC. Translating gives CASRKQGDEQYF.

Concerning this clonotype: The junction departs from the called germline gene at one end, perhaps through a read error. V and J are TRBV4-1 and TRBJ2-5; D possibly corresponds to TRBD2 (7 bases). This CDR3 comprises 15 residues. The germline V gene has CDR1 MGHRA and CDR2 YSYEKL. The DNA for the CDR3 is TGCGCCGGCAGCCAAGAGGGAGGGGGGGAAGAGACCCAGTACTTC. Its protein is CAGSQEGGGEETQYF.

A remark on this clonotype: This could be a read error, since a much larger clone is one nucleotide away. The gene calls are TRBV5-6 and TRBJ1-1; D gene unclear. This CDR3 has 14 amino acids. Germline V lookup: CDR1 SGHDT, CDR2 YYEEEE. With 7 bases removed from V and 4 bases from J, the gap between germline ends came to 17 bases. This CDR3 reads CASGSLETGTEAFF. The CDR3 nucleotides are TGTGCCAGCGGCTCTCTGGAAACGGGCACTGAAGCTTTCTTT. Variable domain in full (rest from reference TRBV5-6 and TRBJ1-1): DAGVTQSPTHLIKTRGQQVTLRCSPKSGHDTVSWYQQALGQGPQFIFQYYEEEERQRGNFPDRFSGHQFPNYSSELNVNALLLGDSALYLCASGSLETGTEAFFGQGTRLTVV.